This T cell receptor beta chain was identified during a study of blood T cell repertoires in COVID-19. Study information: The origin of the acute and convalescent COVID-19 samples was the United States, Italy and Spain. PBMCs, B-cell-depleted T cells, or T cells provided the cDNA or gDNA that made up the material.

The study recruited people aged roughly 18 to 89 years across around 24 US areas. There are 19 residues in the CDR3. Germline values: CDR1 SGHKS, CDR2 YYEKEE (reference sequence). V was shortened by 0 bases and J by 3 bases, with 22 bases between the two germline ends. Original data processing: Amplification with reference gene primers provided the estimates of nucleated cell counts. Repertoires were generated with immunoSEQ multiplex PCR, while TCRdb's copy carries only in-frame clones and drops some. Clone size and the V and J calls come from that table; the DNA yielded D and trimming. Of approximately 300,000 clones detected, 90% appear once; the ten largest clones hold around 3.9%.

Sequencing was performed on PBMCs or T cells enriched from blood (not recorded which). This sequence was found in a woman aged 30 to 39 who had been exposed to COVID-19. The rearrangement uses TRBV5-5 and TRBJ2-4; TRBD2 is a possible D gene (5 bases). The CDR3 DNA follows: TGTGCCAGCAGCTTGGACACGGGAAATCCCGCCATTCGCAAAAACATTCAGTACTTC. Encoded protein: CASSLDTGNPAIRKNIQYF.